Below, 9 T cell receptor beta chains from the same sample are listed, as sequenced in a study of T cell repertoires in cytomegalovirus infection. No antigen is known for these receptors. TCRdb used MiXCR to reprocess the reads, holding one entry per CDR3 protein. Here the sample spans about 920,000 distinct CDR3 sequences, around 30% being singletons. This sample comprised cultured CD8+ T cells from PBMCs, obtained from culture after CMV antigen stimulation. All receptors derive from a human donor in good health (CMV status not recorded). Some clones in this sample may be carry-over from other donors' samples.

With regard to this clonotype: Without the conserved terminal phenylalanine or tryptophan, this CDR3 likely stems from a read error. The rearrangement links TRBV7-3 to TRBJ2-7; 9 nucleotides line up with TRBD1. Germline loops: CDR1 SGHTA, CDR2 FQGTGA. V lost 6 bases, J lost 5 bases, and 11 bases stayed unmatched. The CDR3 is made up of 15 amino acids. Written as DNA, the CDR3 is TGTGCCAGCAGACTTGGACAGGGGCGGCGCGACGAGCAGTACTCC. It specifies CASRLGQGRRDEQYS.

V and J are TRBV6-1 and TRBJ1-2, with D uncertain. The CDR3 spans 13 residues. V gave up 2 bases and J gave up 3 bases, with 7 bases separating them. CDR1 and CDR2 (germline): MNHNS, SASEGT. CDR3 sequence (DNA): TGTGCCAGCAGTGAAAACATCTACTATGGCTACACCTTC. Protein product: CASSENIYYGYTF.

The chain is built from TRBV7-6 and TRBJ2-2; D perhaps matches TRBD1 (6 bases). Trimming stripped 2 bases from V and 1 base from J, with 17 bases between. Germline values: CDR1 SGHVS, CDR2 FNYEAQ. This CDR3 is 18 amino acids long. CDR3 DNA sequence: TGTGCCAGCAGCTTACCCTCCACCGGGACAATGAACACCGGGGAGCTGTTTTTT. Its protein product is CASSLPSTGTMNTGELFF.

This clonotype has ten or more counts. This chain links TRBV28 with TRBJ2-4; D might be TRBD2 (6 bases). CDR1 is MDHEN and CDR2 is SYDVKM in the germline V gene. V was shortened by 3 bases and J by 5 bases, with 14 bases between the two germline ends. CDR3 size: 15 residues. This CDR3 is CASSLAGGEQNIQYF. DNA of the CDR3: TGTGCCAGCAGTTTGGCCGGGGGAGAGCAAAACATTCAGTACTTC.

This clonotype appeared a few times. The rearrangement links TRBV14 to TRBJ1-2; D unclear. V lost 1 base, J lost 8 bases, and 14 bases lay in between. There are 14 residues in the CDR3. Germline loops: CDR1 SGHDN, CDR2 FVKESK. The CDR3 region is CASSQAGRQRGYTF. The CDR3 region has the DNA TGTGCCAGCAGCCAAGCCGGCAGGCAGAGGGGCTACACCTTC.

This clonotype was counted once. The chain has TRBV4-3 and TRBJ1-2; D gene unclear. The germline V and J ends were trimmed by 1 base and 8 bases, with 14 bases remaining between them. The CDR3 length is 14 residues. Per germline, CDR1 LGHNA and CDR2 YSLEER. CDR3 DNA sequence: TGCGCCAGCAGCCAAGCCTTGGCCGGGGTCGGCTACACCTTC. It translates to CASSQALAGVGYTF.

This clonotype turned up a few times. This chain connects TRBV7-3 to TRBJ1-6, with a weak D call TRBD1 (5 bases). The CDR3 covers 15 residues. Germline V lookup: CDR1 SGHTA, CDR2 FQGTGA. The germline V and J ends were trimmed by 3 bases and 2 bases, with 8 bases remaining between them. The CDR3 is CASSLGDPYNSPLHF. CDR3 nucleotide sequence: TGTGCCAGCAGCTTGGGGGATCCCTATAATTCACCCCTCCACTTT.

This clonotype turned up a few times. The J gene is TRBJ1-2, the V gene TRBV12-5; D ambiguous. In germline, CDR1 is LGHNT, CDR2 FRNRAP. V dropped 6 bases and J dropped 6 bases, with 11 bases sitting between them. This CDR3 comprises 12 residues. The DNA for the CDR3 is TGTGCTAGTGGCCTGCCCCAGGATGGCTACACCTTC. This codes for CASGLPQDGYTF.

This clonotype occurred a few times. The J gene is TRBJ2-3, the V gene TRBV15; D unclear. V was trimmed by 1 base and J by 0 bases, leaving 8 bases between them. Germline CDR1 reads LNHNV; CDR2 reads YYDKDF (reference sequence). The CDR3 has 15 amino acids. The CDR3 sequence: CATSRGGTSTDTQYF. CDR3 in DNA: TGTGCCACCAGCAGAGGTGGAACTAGCACAGATACGCAGTATTTT.